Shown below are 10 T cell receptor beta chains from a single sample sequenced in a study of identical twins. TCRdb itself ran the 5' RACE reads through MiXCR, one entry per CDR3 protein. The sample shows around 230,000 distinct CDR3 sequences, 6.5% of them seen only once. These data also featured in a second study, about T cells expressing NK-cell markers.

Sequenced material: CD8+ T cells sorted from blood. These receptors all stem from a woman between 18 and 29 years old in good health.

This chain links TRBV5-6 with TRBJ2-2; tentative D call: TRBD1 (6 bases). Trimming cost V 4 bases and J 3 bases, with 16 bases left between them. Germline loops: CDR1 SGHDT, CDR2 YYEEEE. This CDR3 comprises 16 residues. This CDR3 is CASSAGQTFYTGELFF. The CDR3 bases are TGTGCCAGCAGCGCCGGACAGACCTTTTACACCGGGGAGCTGTTTTTT.

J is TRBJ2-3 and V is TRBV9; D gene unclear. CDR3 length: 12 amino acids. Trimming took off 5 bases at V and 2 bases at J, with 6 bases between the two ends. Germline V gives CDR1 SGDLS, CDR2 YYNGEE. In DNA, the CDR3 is TGTGCCAGCAGTGTAAACACAGATACGCAGTATTTT. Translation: CASSVNTDTQYF.

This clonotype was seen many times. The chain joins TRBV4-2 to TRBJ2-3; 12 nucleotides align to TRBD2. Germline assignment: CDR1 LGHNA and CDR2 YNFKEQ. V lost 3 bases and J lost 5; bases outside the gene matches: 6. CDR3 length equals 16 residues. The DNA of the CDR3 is TGTGCCAGCAGCCAGCGACTAGCGGGAGCGATAGATACGCAGTATTTT. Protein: CASSQRLAGAIDTQYF.

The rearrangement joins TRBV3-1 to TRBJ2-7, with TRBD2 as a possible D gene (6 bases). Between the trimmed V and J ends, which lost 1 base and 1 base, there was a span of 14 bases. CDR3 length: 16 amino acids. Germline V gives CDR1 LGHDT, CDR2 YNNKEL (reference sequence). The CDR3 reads CASSQVRWGGSYEQYF. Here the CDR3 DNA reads TGTGCCAGCAGCCAAGTAAGGTGGGGAGGTTCCTACGAGCAGTACTTC.

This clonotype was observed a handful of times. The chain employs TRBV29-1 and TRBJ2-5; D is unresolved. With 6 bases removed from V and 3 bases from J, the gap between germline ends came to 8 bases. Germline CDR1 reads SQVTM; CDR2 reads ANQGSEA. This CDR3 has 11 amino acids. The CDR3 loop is CSVRLEETQYF. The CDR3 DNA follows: TGCAGCGTCCGCTTGGAAGAGACCCAGTACTTC. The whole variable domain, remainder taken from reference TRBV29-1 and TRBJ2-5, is SAVISQKPSRDICQRGTSLTIQCQVDSQVTMMFWYRQQPGQSLTLIATANQGSEATYESGFVIDKFPISRPNLTFSTLTVSNMSPEDSSIYLCSVRLEETQYFGPGTRLLVL.

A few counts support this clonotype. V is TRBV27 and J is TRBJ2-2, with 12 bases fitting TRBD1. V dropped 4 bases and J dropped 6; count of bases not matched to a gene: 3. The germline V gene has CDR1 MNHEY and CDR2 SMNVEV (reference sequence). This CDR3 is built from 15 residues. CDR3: CASSSGTGGAGELFF. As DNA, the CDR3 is TGTGCCAGCAGTTCCGGGACAGGGGGCGCCGGGGAGCTGTTTTTT.

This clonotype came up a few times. CDR3 amino acids: CASSEGDRQQPQHF. The CDR3 coding sequence is TGTGCCAGCAGTGAGGGGGACAGGCAACAGCCCCAGCATTTT. The chain joins TRBV2 to TRBJ1-5; the match to TRBD1 covers 8 bases. The CDR3 runs to 14 residues. The ends lost 3 bases at V and 7 bases at J; junction bases unmatched: 5. The germline CDR1 and CDR2 sequences are SNHLY and FYNNEI.

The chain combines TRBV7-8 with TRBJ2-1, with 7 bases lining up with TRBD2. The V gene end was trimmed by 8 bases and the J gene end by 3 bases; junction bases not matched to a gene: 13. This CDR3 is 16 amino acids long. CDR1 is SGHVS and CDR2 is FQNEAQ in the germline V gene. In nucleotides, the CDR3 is TGTGCCAGCGGCGCTAAGGCGGGGGTGATCTACAATGAGCAGTTCTTC. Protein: CASGAKAGVIYNEQFF.

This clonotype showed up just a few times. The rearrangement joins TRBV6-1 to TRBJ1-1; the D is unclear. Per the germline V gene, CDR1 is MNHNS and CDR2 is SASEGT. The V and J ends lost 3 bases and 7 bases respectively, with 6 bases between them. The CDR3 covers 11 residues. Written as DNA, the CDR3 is TGTGCCAGCAGTGATGGCTTTGAAGCTTTCTTT. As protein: CASSDGFEAFF.

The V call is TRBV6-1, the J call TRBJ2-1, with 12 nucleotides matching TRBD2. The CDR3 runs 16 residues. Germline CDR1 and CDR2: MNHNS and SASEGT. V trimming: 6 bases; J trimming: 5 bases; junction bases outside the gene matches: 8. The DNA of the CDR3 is TGTGCCAGCAGCCAACTAGCGGGAGGTGTCCACAATGAGCAGTTCTTC. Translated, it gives CASSQLAGGVHNEQFF.